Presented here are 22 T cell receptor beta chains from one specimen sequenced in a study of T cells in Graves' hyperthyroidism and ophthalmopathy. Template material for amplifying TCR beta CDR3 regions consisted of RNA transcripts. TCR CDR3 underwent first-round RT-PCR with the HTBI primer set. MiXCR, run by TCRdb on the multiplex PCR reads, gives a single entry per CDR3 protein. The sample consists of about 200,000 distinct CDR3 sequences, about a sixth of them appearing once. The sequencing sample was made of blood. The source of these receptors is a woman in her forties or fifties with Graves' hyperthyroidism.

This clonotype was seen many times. The CDR3 spells CASSFSGNTEAFF. In DNA, the CDR3 is TGTGCCAGCAGTTTCTCCGGGAACACTGAAGCTTTCTTT. V and J are TRBV12-3 or TRBV12-4 and TRBJ1-1; no definite D call. This CDR3 comprises 13 residues. Trimming removed 3 bases at V and 1 base at J, with 6 bases between.

CDR3 sequence (DNA): TGTGCCAGCAGTTACTATGAGGGATCCTACAATGAGCAGTTCTTC. As protein: CASSYYEGSYNEQFF. The chain carries TRBV6-5 and TRBJ2-1; possible D gene TRBD2, 5 bases. Trimming pared 1 base from V and 1 base from J, leaving 8 bases between. The CDR3 totals 15 residues. CDR1 and CDR2 (germline): MNHEY, SVGAGI.

The DNA of the CDR3 is TGTGCCAGCAGTGCCGGGACTAACAATGAGCAGTTCTTC. It codes for CASSAGTNNEQFF. The chain couples TRBV6-4 to TRBJ2-1, with 7 bases fitting TRBD2. V trimming: 4 bases; J trimming: 5 bases; junction bases outside the gene matches: 2. This CDR3 comprises 13 residues. CDR1 is MRHNA, CDR2 SNTAGT, per germline.

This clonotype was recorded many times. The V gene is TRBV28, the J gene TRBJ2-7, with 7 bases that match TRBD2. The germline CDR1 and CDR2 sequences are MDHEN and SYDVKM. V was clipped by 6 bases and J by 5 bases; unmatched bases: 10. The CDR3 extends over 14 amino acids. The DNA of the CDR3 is TGTGCCAGCAGCCCCGCCGGGAGGAACAACGAGCAGTACTTC. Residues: CASSPAGRNNEQYF.

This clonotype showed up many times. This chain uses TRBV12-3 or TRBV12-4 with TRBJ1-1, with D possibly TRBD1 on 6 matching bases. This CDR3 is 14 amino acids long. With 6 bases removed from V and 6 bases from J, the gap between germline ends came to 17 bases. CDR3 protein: CASRAGEWVAEAFF. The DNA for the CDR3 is TGTGCCAGCAGGGCAGGGGAATGGGTTGCTGAAGCTTTCTTT.

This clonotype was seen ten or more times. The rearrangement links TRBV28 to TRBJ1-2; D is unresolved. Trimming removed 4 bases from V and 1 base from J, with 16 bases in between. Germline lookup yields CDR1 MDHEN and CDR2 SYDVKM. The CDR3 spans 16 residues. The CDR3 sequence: CASSSPSGPFNYGYTF. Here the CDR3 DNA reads TGTGCCAGCAGTTCCCCATCCGGTCCTTTTAACTATGGCTACACCTTC.

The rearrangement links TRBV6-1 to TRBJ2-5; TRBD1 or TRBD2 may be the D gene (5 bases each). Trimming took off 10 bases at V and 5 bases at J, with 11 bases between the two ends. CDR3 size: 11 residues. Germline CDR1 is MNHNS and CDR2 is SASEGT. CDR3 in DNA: TGTGCCACGGGAAACAGGGAGACCCAGTACTTC. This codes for CATGNRETQYF.

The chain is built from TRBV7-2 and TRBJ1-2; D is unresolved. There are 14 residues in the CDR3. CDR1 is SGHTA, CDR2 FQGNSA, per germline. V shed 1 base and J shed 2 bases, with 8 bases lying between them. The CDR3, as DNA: TGTGCCAGCAGCTTAGGCAGTAACAACTATGGCTACACCTTC. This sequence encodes CASSLGSNNYGYTF. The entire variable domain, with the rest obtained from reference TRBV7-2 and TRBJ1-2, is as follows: GAGVSQSPSNKVTEKGKDVELRCDPISGHTALYWYRQSLGQGLEFLIYFQGNSAPDKSGLPSDRFSAERTGGSVSTLTIQRTQQEDSAVYLCASSLGSNNYGYTFGSGTRLTVV.

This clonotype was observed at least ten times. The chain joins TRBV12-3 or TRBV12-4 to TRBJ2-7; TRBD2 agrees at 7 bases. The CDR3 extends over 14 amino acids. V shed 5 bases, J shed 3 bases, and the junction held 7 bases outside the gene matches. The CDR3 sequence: CASSRTRTSYEQYF. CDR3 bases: TGTGCCAGCAGTCGGACTAGGACGAGCTACGAGCAGTACTTC.

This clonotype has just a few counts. The chain's CDR3 is CASRLGLIPGNTIYF. DNA of the CDR3: TGCGCCAGCAGGCTTGGACTTATCCCTGGAAACACCATATATTTT. This chain uses TRBV5-1 with TRBJ1-3; D unclear. Germline V gene data show CDR1 as SGHRS and CDR2 as YFSETQ. V shed 5 bases and J shed 2 bases, with 14 bases lying between them. This CDR3 has 15 residues.

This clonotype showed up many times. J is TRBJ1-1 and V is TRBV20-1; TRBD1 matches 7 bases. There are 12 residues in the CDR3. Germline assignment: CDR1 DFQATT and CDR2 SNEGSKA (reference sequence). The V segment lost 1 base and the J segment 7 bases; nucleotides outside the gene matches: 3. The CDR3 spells CSARGGDSEAFF. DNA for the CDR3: TGCAGTGCTAGAGGCGGGGACAGTGAAGCTTTCTTT.

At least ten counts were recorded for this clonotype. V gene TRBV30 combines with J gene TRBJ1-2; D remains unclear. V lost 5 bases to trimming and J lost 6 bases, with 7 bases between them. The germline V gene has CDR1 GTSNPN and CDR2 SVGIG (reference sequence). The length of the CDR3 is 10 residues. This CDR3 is CAWFRDGYTF. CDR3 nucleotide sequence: TGTGCCTGGTTTCGAGATGGCTACACCTTC.

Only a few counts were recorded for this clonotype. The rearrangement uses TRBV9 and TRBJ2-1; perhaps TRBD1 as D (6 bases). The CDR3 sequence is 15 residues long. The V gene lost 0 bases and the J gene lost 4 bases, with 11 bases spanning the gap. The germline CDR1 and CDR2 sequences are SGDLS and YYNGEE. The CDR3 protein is CASSVGSGEYNEQFF. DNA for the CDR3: TGTGCCAGCAGCGTAGGGTCAGGGGAATACAATGAGCAGTTCTTC.

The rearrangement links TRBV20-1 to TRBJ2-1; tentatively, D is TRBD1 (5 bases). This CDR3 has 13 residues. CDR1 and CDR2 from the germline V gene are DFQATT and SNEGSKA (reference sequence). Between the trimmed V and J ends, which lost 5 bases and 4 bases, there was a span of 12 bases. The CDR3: CSAQADKYNEQFF. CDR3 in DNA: TGCAGTGCTCAGGCGGACAAATACAATGAGCAGTTCTTC.

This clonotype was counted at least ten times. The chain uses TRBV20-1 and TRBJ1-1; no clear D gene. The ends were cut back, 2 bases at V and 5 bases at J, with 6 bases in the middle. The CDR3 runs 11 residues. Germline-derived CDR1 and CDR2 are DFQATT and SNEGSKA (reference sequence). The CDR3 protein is CSARTGTEAFF. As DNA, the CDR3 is TGCAGTGCTAGAACCGGGACTGAAGCTTTCTTT.

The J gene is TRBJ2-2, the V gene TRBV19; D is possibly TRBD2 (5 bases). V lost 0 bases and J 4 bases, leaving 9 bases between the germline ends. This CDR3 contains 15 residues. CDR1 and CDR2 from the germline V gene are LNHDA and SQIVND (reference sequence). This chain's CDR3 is CASSIESAGTGELFF. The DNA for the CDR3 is TGTGCCAGTAGTATAGAAAGCGCGGGCACCGGGGAGCTGTTTTTT.

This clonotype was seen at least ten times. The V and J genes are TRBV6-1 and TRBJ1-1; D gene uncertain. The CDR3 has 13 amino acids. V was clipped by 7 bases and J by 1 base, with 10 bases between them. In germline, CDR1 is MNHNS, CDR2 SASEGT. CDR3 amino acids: CASTSDQNTEAFF. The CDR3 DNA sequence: TGTGCCAGCACGTCGGACCAGAACACTGAAGCTTTCTTT.

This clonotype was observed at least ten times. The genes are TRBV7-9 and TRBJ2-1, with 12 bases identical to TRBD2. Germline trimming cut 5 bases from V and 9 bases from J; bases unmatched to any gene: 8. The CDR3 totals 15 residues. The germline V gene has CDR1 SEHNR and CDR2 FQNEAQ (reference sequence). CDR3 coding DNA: TGTGCCAGCAGCCCCGGACTAGCGGGACTCGGTGAGCAGTTCTTC. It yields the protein CASSPGLAGLGEQFF.

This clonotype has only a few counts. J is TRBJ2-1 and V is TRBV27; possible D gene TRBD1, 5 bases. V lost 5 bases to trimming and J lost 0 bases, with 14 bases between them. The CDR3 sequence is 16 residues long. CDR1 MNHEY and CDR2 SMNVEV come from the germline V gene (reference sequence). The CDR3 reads CASSINPDSSYNEQFF. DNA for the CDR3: TGTGCCAGCAGTATAAACCCCGACAGCTCCTACAATGAGCAGTTCTTC.

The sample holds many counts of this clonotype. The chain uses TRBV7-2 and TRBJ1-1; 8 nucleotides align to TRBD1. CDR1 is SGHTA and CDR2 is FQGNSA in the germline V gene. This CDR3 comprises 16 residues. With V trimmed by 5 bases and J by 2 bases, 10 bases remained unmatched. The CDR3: CASSPGQGNRNTEAFF. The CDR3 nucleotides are TGTGCCAGCAGCCCTGGACAGGGAAATAGAAACACTGAAGCTTTCTTT.

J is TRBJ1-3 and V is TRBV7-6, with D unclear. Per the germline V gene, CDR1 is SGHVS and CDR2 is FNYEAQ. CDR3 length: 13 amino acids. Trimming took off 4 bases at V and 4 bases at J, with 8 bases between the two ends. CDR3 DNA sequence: TGTGCCAGCAGCTCAGACGAAGGAAACACCATATATTTT. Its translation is CASSSDEGNTIYF.

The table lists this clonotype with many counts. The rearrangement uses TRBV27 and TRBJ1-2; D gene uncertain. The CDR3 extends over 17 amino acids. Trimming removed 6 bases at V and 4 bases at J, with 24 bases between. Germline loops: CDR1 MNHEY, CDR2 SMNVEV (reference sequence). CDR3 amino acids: CASSERDPYTSIYGYTF. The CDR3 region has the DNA TGTGCCAGCAGCGAAAGAGACCCATACACATCTATCTATGGCTACACCTTC.